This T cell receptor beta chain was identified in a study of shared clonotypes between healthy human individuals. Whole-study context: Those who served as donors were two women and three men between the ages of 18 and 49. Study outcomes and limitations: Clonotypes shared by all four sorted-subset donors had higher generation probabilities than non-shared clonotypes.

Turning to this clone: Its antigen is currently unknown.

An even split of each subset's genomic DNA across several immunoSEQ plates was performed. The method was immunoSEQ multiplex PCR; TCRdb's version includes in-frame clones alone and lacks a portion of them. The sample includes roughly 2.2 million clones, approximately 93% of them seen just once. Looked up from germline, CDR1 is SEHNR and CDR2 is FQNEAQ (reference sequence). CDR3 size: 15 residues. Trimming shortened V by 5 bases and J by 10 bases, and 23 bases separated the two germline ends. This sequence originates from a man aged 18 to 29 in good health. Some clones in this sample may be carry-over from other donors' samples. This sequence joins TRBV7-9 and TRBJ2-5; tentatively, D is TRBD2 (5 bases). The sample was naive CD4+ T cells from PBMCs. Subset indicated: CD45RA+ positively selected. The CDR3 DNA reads TGTGCCAGCAGCGTCCCGGAGGCGGGTAGGGTAGGCCAGTACTTC. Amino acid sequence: CASSVPEAGRVGQYF.